Described below is a single T cell receptor (beta chain) sequence and its context. Its matching antigen is unknown. This specimen comes from a study of T-cell memory formation after mild COVID-19. Study-wide context: Largely, TCR clusters stayed within a single donor.

TCRdb re-analysed the 5' RACE reads in MiXCR, keeping a single row per CDR3 protein. In the table there are 110,000 or so distinct CDR3 sequences, 22% of which are singletons. Study-wide findings and caveats: The second-wave clones peaking on day 37 were not confirmed as SARS-CoV-2-specific.

The sequencing input was PBMCs or a T cell subset sorted from them (not recorded which). This sequence was found in a man between 18 and 35 years old who had mild COVID-19 (a few samples of this study predate the infection). Cell type and time point are not known.

CDR3 region: CASRVDDGDTEAFF. In DNA, the CDR3 is TGTGCCAGCAGGGTAGACGACGGTGACACTGAAGCTTTCTTT. The rearrangement joins TRBV7-3 to TRBJ1-1; no definite D call. There are 14 residues in the CDR3. V lost 6 bases, J lost 3 bases, and 14 bases lay in between. Germline CDR1 reads SGHTA; CDR2 reads FQGTGA.